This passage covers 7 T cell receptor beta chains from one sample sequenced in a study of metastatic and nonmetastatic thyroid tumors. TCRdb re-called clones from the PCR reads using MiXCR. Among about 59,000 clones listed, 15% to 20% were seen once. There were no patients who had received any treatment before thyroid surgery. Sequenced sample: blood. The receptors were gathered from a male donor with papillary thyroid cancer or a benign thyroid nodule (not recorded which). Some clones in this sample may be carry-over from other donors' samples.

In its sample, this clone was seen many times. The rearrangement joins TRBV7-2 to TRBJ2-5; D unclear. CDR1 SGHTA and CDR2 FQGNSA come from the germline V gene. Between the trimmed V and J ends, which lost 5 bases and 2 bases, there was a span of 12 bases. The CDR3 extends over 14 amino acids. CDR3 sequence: CASSPPPVQETQYF. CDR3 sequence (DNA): TGTGCCAGCAGCCCCCCCCCAGTTCAAGAGACCCAGTACTTC.

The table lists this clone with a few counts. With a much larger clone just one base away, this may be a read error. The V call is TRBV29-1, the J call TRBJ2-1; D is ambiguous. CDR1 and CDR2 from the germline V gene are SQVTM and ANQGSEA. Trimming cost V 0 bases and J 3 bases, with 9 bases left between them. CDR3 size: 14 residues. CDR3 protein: CSVEDAVHYNEQFF. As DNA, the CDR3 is TGCAGCGTTGAAGATGCGGTCCACTACAATGAGCAGTTCTTC.

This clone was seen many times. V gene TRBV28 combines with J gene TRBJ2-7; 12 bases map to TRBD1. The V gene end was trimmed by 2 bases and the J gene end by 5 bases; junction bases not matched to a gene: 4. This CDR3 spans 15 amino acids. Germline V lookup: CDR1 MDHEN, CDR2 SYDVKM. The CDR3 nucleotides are TGTGCCAGCAGTTTAGGGGGACAGGGGGCTCACGAGCAGTACTTC. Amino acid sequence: CASSLGGQGAHEQYF.

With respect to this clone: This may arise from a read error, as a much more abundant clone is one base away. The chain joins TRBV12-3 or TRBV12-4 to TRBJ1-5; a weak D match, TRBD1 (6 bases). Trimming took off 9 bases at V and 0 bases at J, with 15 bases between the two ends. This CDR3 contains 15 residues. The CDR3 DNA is TGTGCCAGAAGAAAAACAGGGTATAGCAATCAGCCCCAGCATTTT. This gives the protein CARRKTGYSNQPQHF.

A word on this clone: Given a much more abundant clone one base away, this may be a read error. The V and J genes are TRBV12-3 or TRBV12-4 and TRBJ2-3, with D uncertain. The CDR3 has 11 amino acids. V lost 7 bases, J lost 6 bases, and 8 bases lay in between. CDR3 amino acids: CASIGSDTQYF. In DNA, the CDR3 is TGTGCCAGCATCGGTAGCGATACGCAGTATTTT.

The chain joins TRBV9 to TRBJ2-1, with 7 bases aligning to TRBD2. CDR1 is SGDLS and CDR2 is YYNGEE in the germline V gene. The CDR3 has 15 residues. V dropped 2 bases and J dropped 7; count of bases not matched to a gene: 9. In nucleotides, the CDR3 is TGTGCCAGCAGCGTCGGACTAGTGGGGGTGAATGAGCAGTTCTTC. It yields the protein CASSVGLVGVNEQFF.

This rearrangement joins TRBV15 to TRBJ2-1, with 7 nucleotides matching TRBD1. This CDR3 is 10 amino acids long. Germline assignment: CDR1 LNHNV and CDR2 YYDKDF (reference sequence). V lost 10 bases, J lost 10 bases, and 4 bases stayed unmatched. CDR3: CAITGDEQFF. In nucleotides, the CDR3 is TGTGCCATTACAGGGGACGAGCAGTTCTTC.